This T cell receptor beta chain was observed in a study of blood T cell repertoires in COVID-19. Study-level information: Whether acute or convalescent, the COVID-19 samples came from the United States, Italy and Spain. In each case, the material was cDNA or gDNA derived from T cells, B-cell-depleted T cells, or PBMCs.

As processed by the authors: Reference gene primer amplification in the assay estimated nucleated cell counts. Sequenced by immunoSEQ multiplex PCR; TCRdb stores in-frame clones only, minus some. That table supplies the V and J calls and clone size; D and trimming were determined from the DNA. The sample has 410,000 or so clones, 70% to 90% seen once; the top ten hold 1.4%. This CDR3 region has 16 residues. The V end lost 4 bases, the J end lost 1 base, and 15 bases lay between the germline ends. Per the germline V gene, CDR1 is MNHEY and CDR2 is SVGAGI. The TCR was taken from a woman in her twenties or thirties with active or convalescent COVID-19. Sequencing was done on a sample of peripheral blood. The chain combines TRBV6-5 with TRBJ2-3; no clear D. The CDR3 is CASSSAAAHRTDTQYF. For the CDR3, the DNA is TGTGCCAGCAGTTCCGCGGCAGCGCACCGCACAGATACGCAGTATTTT.